The rows below give T cell receptor beta chains drawn from one sample of a study of post-analysis software for immune sequencing data. Each CDR3 protein is one row after TCRdb ran MiXCR on the PCR reads. There are roughly 600,000 distinct CDR3 sequences in the sample; about 44% occur only once, and roughly 1.7% lies in the top ten. Input material: blood. The receptors stem from a girl between 5 and 17 years old with multiple sclerosis. The CDR3 runs from the conserved cysteine through the conserved F or W. The order of the fields is J gene, D gene, V gene, clone size, CDR3 protein, CDR3 DNA. A D gene is named only where the DNA matches it firmly. Clone sizes are given selectively: once, few, many, or a class where the clone is expanded.

TRBJ2-7 NA TRBV12-3/TRBV12-4 few CASSTGLQSYEQYF TGTGCCAGCAGCACAGGGTTACAATCCTACGAGCAGTACTTC
TRBJ1-2 TRBD1 TRBV7-9 NA CASSLGSGQDRRYTF TGTGCCAGCAGCTTAGGTTCGGGACAGGATCGTCGCTACACCTTC
TRBJ2-7 NA TRBV7-9 few CASTRQASYEQYF TGTGCCAGCACCCGACAGGCCTCCTACGAGCAGTACTTC
TRBJ2-5 NA TRBV12-3/TRBV12-4 NA CASSFAEHIQETQYF TGTGCCAGCAGTTTCGCCGAGCACATCCAAGAGACCCAGTACTTC
TRBJ2-3 NA TRBV20-1 few CSVLPPRAFTDTQYF TGCAGTGTCCTGCCCCCCAGGGCTTTCACAGATACGCAGTATTTT
TRBJ2-1 NA TRBV20-1 few CSAPVSGRSYNEQFF TGCAGTGCTCCCGTGAGCGGGCGCTCCTACAATGAGCAGTTCTTC
TRBJ2-7 TRBD2 TRBV20-1 NA CSAIFRSGNYEQYF TGCAGTGCTATCTTCCGAAGCGGGAACTACGAGCAGTACTTC
TRBJ1-1 TRBD1 TRBV12-3/TRBV12-4 once CASSSGQGAAEAFF TGTGCCAGCAGTTCCGGCCAGGGGGCGGCTGAAGCTTTCTTT
TRBJ2-7 TRBD1 TRBV5-1 NA CASSLSDRGEQYF TGCGCCAGCAGCTTGTCTGACAGGGGCGAGCAGTACTTC
TRBJ2-3 NA TRBV5-1 NA CASSPGVAASTDTQYF TGCGCCAGCAGCCCTGGAGTAGCGGCTAGCACAGATACGCAGTATTTT
TRBJ2-1 TRBD2 TRBV10-3 NA CAASQDASGRPLSSYNEQFF TGTGCCGCCAGCCAGGACGCTAGCGGGAGGCCGCTAAGCTCCTACAATGAGCAGTTCTTC
TRBJ2-1 NA TRBV11-3 few CASSLGQNYNEQFF TGTGCCAGCAGCTTAGGGCAGAACTACAATGAGCAGTTCTTC
TRBJ2-7 NA TRBV7-2 NA CASSSQLAGPYEQYF TGTGCCAGCAGCTCCCAGCTGGCGGGGCCCTACGAGCAGTACTTC
TRBJ1-2 NA TRBV6-5 NA CASSTGPNYGYTF TGTGCCAGCAGTACCGGACCCAACTATGGCTACACCTTC
TRBJ2-6 NA TRBV4-2 NA CASSQDRGSSGANVLTF TGTGCCAGCAGCCAAGATAGAGGGTCCTCTGGGGCCAACGTCCTGACTTTC
TRBJ2-7 TRBD2 TRBV6-5 few CASSYRTSGTGEQYF TGTGCCAGCAGTTACAGGACTAGCGGGACAGGCGAGCAGTACTTC
TRBJ1-1 NA TRBV10-2 many CASSLDKLMNTEAFF TGCGCCAGCAGCCTGGACAAGCTCATGAACACTGAAGCTTTCTTT
TRBJ2-1 NA TRBV2 NA CASSDAYNEQFF TGTGCCAGCAGCGACGCCTACAATGAGCAGTTCTTC
TRBJ2-3 NA TRBV19 few CASGDPRSTVTDTQYF TGTGCCAGTGGTGACCCACGGTCAACAGTTACAGATACGCAGTATTTT
TRBJ1-4 NA TRBV4-1 NA CASSHLGGNENEKLFF TGCGCCAGCAGCCATTTGGGGGGGAATGAAAATGAGAAACTGTTTTTT
TRBJ2-5 NA TRBV5-1 many CASSPDQETQYF TGTGCCAGCAGCCCGGACCAAGAGACCCAGTACTTC
TRBJ1-1 NA TRBV13 NA CASSLGPLSKGTEAFF TGTGCCAGCAGCTTAGGACCCCTGAGTAAGGGCACTGAAGCTTTCTTT
TRBJ1-6 NA TRBV20-1 NA CSARGGPNSPLHF TGCAGTGCTAGAGGTGGTCCTAATTCACCCCTCCACTTT
TRBJ2-7 TRBD1 TRBV3-1 NA CASRAQQGDEQYF TGTGCCAGCAGAGCACAACAGGGGGACGAGCAGTACTTC
TRBJ2-3 NA TRBV5-5 few CASSWSPTSTDTQYF TGTGCCAGCAGCTGGAGCCCGACGAGCACAGATACGCAGTATTTT
TRBJ2-3 NA TRBV7-3 NA CASSKGDIGALARGTDTQYF TGTGCCAGCAGCAAGGGGGACATTGGGGCGCTAGCGAGGGGCACAGATACGCAGTATTTT
TRBJ2-7 TRBD2 TRBV5-1 few CASSPGLAPTSYEQYF TGCGCCAGCAGCCCGGGACTAGCGCCTACCTCCTACGAGCAGTACTTC
TRBJ2-1 TRBD1 TRBV2 NA CASTSGTGGYNEQFF TGTGCCAGCACCTCTGGGACAGGGGGGTACAATGAGCAGTTCTTC
TRBJ2-7 NA TRBV12-3/TRBV12-4 NA CASSFKASEQYF TGTGCCAGCAGTTTTAAGGCATCCGAGCAGTACTTC
TRBJ2-1 TRBD2 TRBV7-2 NA CASSPASGRFYNEQFF TGTGCCAGCAGCCCAGCTAGCGGGAGGTTCTACAATGAGCAGTTCTTC
TRBJ2-5 NA TRBV12-3/TRBV12-4 NA CTSSFRVAGTQYF TGTACCAGCAGTTTTAGAGTCGCCGGGACCCAGTACTTC
TRBJ2-3 NA TRBV12-3/TRBV12-4 NA CASSLPGWVTDTQYF TGTGCCAGCAGTTTACCGGGCTGGGTGACAGATACGCAGTATTTT
TRBJ2-7 TRBD1 TRBV29-1 few CSARTGTGQSYEQYF TGCAGCGCTAGAACTGGGACAGGTCAATCCTACGAGCAGTACTTC
TRBJ2-3 NA TRBV5-1 few CASSRGGTVTDTQYF TGCGCCAGCAGCCGTGGGGGGACAGTCACAGATACGCAGTATTTT
TRBJ2-4 NA TRBV25-1 few CASSDRGGWGNIQYF TGTGCCAGCAGTGACAGGGGGGGATGGGGAAACATTCAGTACTTC
TRBJ2-3 NA TRBV5-1 NA CASSSPLSTDTQYF TGCGCCAGCAGCTCCCCCCTTAGCACAGATACGCAGTATTTT
TRBJ1-1 TRBD1 TRBV7-9 few CASSLGQGWNTEAFF TGTGCCAGCAGCTTGGGACAGGGCTGGAACACTGAAGCTTTCTTT
TRBJ2-7 TRBD1 TRBV27 few CASSLNYRDRPYEQYF TGTGCCAGCAGTTTAAATTATAGGGACAGGCCCTACGAGCAGTACTTC
TRBJ2-1 NA TRBV7-8 NA CASSTRFGSGNEQFF TGTGCCAGCAGTACTAGATTTGGGAGTGGAAATGAGCAGTTCTTC
TRBJ2-7 TRBD1 TRBV7-9 NA CASSLEQGTYEQYF TGTGCCAGCAGCTTAGAACAGGGGACCTACGAGCAGTACTTC
TRBJ2-1 NA TRBV12-3/TRBV12-4 few CASSPEGAVNEQFF TGTGCCAGCAGTCCAGAAGGAGCGGTCAATGAGCAGTTCTTC
TRBJ2-1 NA TRBV12-3/TRBV12-4 few CASIRTNGLFF TGTGCCAGCATTAGGACTAATGGTCTGTTCTTC
TRBJ1-2 NA TRBV13 NA CASSPVGGLAGYGYTF TGTGCCAGCAGCCCCGTGGGGGGGCTGGCAGGCTATGGCTACACCTTC
TRBJ2-1 TRBD2 TRBV7-6 few CASSKGLAGANEQFF TGTGCCAGCAGCAAGGGACTAGCGGGGGCGAATGAGCAGTTCTTC
TRBJ2-1 TRBD2 TRBV4-1 NA CASSQDGASGQETQFF TGCGCCAGCAGCCAAGATGGGGCTAGCGGGCAAGAGACCCAGTTCTTC
TRBJ1-1 NA TRBV20-1 NA CSARDKAVYTEAFF TGCAGTGCTAGAGATAAGGCGGTTTACACTGAAGCTTTCTTT
TRBJ2-1 NA TRBV20-1 NA CSAPPVQRQSGNEQFF TGCAGTGCTCCCCCTGTCCAGCGCCAGAGTGGGAATGAGCAGTTCTTC
TRBJ2-7 NA TRBV11-2 NA CASSLDGRVHYEQYF TGTGCCAGCAGCTTAGATGGGCGGGTTCACTACGAGCAGTACTTC
TRBJ2-3 TRBD2 TRBV11-2 NA CASNAQTSGGTDTQYF TGTGCCAGCAACGCCCAGACTAGCGGGGGCACAGATACGCAGTATTTT
TRBJ1-6 NA TRBV4-1 few CASSQDSAIGNLHF TGCGCCAGCAGCCAAGATTCGGCAATCGGGAACCTCCACTTT
TRBJ2-1 TRBD2 TRBV5-1 NA CASSLNSLAGDEQFF TGCGCCAGCAGCTTGAATTCGTTAGCGGGAGATGAGCAGTTCTTC
TRBJ1-1 NA TRBV6-1 few CASRGSREAFF TGTGCCAGCAGGGGCTCGCGGGAGGCTTTCTTT
TRBJ2-7 TRBD1 TRBV25-1 NA CASSVGSGGDVAQYF TGTGCCAGCAGTGTTGGGTCAGGGGGTGATGTGGCCCAGTACTTC
TRBJ2-5 TRBD2 TRBV7-2 NA CATYGRGQETQYF TGTGCCACCTATGGGAGGGGACAAGAGACCCAGTACTTC
TRBJ1-1 TRBD1 TRBV4-2 NA CASSHRTGLNTEAFF TGTGCCAGCAGCCATCGGACAGGCTTGAACACTGAAGCTTTCTTT